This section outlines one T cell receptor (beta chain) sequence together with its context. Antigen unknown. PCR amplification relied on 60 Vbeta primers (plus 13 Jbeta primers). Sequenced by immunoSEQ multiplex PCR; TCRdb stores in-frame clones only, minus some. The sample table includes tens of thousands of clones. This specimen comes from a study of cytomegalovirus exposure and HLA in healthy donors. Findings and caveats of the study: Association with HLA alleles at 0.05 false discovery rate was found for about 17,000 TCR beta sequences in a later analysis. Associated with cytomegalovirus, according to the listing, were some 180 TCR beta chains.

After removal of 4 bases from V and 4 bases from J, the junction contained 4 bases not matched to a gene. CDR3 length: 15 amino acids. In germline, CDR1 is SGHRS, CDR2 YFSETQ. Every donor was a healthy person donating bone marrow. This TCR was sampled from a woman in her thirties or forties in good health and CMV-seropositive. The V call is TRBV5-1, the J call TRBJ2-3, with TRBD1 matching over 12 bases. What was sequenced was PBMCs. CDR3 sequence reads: CASSPGQGAADTQYF. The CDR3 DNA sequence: TGCGCCAGCAGCCCGGGACAGGGGGCCGCAGATACGCAGTATTTT.